Listed here are 32 T cell receptor beta chains from one sample, sequenced in a study of cytomegalovirus exposure and HLA in healthy donors. The PCR was carried out with 60 Vbeta primers and 13 Jbeta primers. Method: immunoSEQ multiplex PCR; TCRdb's copy keeps in-frame clones and lacks some. The top ten hold roughly 3.1% of the sample, which has roughly 140,000 clones, over 60% seen once. Sequencing input: PBMCs. These receptors all come from a woman aged 25 to 39 in good health and CMV-seropositive.

The chain carries TRBV18 and TRBJ1-2; a possible D gene is TRBD1 (5 bases). The V gene lost 0 bases and the J gene lost 5 bases, with 19 bases spanning the gap. The germline V gene encodes CDR1 KGHSH and CDR2 LQKENI. The CDR3 spans 17 residues. The CDR3 sequence is CASSPPLTVAGRYGYTF. The CDR3 nucleotides read TGTGCCAGCTCACCACCGCTCACAGTGGCAGGGAGGTATGGCTACACCTTC.

The V call is TRBV9, the J call TRBJ2-2; D ambiguous. V lost 0 bases to trimming and J lost 2 bases, with 5 bases between them. CDR1 is SGDLS and CDR2 is YYNGEE in the germline V gene. This CDR3 contains 14 residues. CDR3 sequence reads: CASSVGHNTGELFF. CDR3 DNA sequence: TGTGCCAGCAGCGTAGGGCATAACACCGGGGAGCTGTTTTTT.

The chain combines TRBV6-6 with TRBJ1-2; D gene uncertain. The CDR3 contains 15 residues. Looked up from germline, CDR1 is MNHNY and CDR2 is SVGAGI (reference sequence). V dropped 2 bases and J dropped 0 bases, with 10 bases sitting between them. The CDR3 DNA sequence: TGTGCCAGCAGTTACCCGACACCGACTAACTATGGCTACACCTTC. This sequence encodes CASSYPTPTNYGYTF.

J is TRBJ1-1 and V is TRBV4-1; 7 bases match TRBD1. The V gene's germline CDR1 is MGHRA and CDR2 YSYEKL. With 8 bases clipped from V and 0 bases from J, the junction kept 12 bases outside the gene matches. This CDR3 has 16 residues. The CDR3 spells CASRKGARLVNTEAFF. DNA for the CDR3: TGCGCCAGCCGTAAGGGGGCCCGGTTGGTGAACACTGAAGCTTTCTTT.

This clone was counted a few times. This sample also contains other DNA sequences that code for the same CDR3. Here the CDR3 DNA reads TGCGCCAGCAGCCAATTTCCCAGGGGCACTGAAGCTTTCTTT. Its protein is CASSQFPRGTEAFF. This rearrangement joins TRBV4-1 to TRBJ1-1; a weak D match, TRBD1 (6 bases). V gave up 2 bases and J gave up 4 bases, with 11 bases separating them. Germline assignment: CDR1 MGHRA and CDR2 YSYEKL. The CDR3 length is 14 residues.

In this sample, this clone turned up a few times. The chain is built from TRBV15 and TRBJ2-5; TRBD1 agrees at 10 bases. The CDR3 is 15 amino acids. The ends lost 5 bases at V and 6 bases at J; junction bases unmatched: 9. Germline V CDR1 and CDR2: LNHNV, YYDKDF (reference sequence). The CDR3 loop reads CATSGMTGGAQTQYF. The CDR3 DNA sequence: TGTGCCACCAGCGGAATGACAGGGGGCGCGCAGACCCAGTACTTC.

This clone was recorded once. The genes are TRBV6-6 and TRBJ2-7; possibly TRBD1 for D (7 bases). This CDR3 comprises 15 residues. V lost 5 bases and J 5 bases, leaving 19 bases between the germline ends. Germline V gene data show CDR1 as MNHNY and CDR2 as SVGAGI (reference sequence). In DNA, the CDR3 is TGTGCCAGCAGTACCGCAGGGGGGAAGAGCGACGAGCAGTACTTC. Residues: CASSTAGGKSDEQYF.

V gene TRBV2 combines with J gene TRBJ1-2, with 7 nucleotides matching TRBD1. In germline, CDR1 is SNHLY, CDR2 FYNNEI. The length of the CDR3 is 14 residues. V shed 7 bases, J shed 5 bases, and the junction held 10 bases outside the gene matches. The CDR3 region is CASIPTGWRYGYTF. CDR3 bases: TGTGCCAGCATCCCGACAGGGTGGAGGTATGGCTACACCTTC.

This sequence joins TRBV27 and TRBJ1-5, with 7 bases matching TRBD1. The CDR3 extends over 15 amino acids. V lost 6 bases to trimming and J lost 5 bases; unmatched junction nucleotides: 10. Germline loops: CDR1 MNHEY, CDR2 SMNVEV (reference sequence). CDR3 sequence (DNA): TGTGCCAGCAGGACAGGGAACGGGCATCATCAGCCCCAGCATTTT. This sequence encodes CASRTGNGHHQPQHF.

This clone was detected a few times. The gene calls are TRBV6-1 and TRBJ2-3; tentative D call: TRBD1 (6 bases). Trimming removed 1 base at V and 2 bases at J, with 10 bases between. The CDR3 has 15 residues. Germline loops: CDR1 MNHNS, CDR2 SASEGT. Here the CDR3 reads CASSEGTGTTDTQYF. The CDR3 DNA sequence: TGTGCCAGCAGTGAAGGCACAGGGACCACAGATACGCAGTATTTT.

The chain couples TRBV6-5 to TRBJ2-1, with 9 bases identical to TRBD2. Germline lookup yields CDR1 MNHEY and CDR2 SVGAGI. The trim removed 10 bases at V and 7 bases at J, leaving 8 bases unmatched. The length of the CDR3 is 13 residues. Here the CDR3 reads CATYSGRGNEQFF. The CDR3 nucleotides read TGTGCCACCTATAGCGGGAGAGGAAATGAGCAGTTCTTC.

This clone appeared a single time. The rearrangement joins TRBV20-1 to TRBJ2-5; D gene unclear. Germline CDR1 DFQATT, CDR2 SNEGSKA (reference sequence). The CDR3 sequence is 10 residues long. The ends were cut back, 5 bases at V and 3 bases at J, with 4 bases in the middle. CDR3 in amino acids: CSASEETQYF. CDR3 in DNA: TGCAGTGCTTCCGAAGAGACCCAGTACTTC.

This rearrangement joins TRBV19 to TRBJ1-1, with a weak D call TRBD1 (5 bases). This CDR3 region has 13 residues. V lost 6 bases and J lost 3, with 11 bases in between. The V gene's germline CDR1 is LNHDA and CDR2 SQIVND (reference sequence). The CDR3 region is CASSIDSHTEAFF. In nucleotides, the CDR3 is TGTGCCAGTAGCATTGACAGCCACACTGAAGCTTTCTTT.

V gene TRBV7-8 combines with J gene TRBJ2-7; 7 bases line up with TRBD1. The CDR3 totals 15 residues. Germline assignment: CDR1 SGHVS and CDR2 FQNEAQ. V was clipped by 3 bases and J by 0 bases; unmatched bases: 5. The CDR3 is CASSFRRDSSYEQYF. CDR3 nucleotides: TGTGCCAGCAGCTTTCGCCGGGACAGCTCCTACGAGCAGTACTTC.

This sequence joins TRBV2 and TRBJ2-1, with D perhaps TRBD2 (6 bases). The CDR3 is made up of 11 amino acids. V lost 8 bases, J lost 4 bases, and 6 bases lay in between. Per the germline V gene, CDR1 is SNHLY and CDR2 is FYNNEI. CDR3 nucleotides: TGTGCCAGCGGGGGGTACAATGAGCAGTTCTTC. Its translation: CASGGYNEQFF.

About this clone: Other DNA variants within this sample encode the same CDR3. The chain carries TRBV4-2 and TRBJ1-6; 7 bases are a match to TRBD1. The trim removed 2 bases at V and 1 base at J, leaving 2 bases unmatched. The CDR3 spans 16 residues. Germline V CDR1 and CDR2: LGHNA, YNFKEQ. This chain's CDR3 is CASSQNRGSYNSPLHF. CDR3 nucleotide sequence: TGTGCCAGCAGCCAAAACAGGGGTTCCTATAATTCACCCCTCCACTTT.

The J gene is TRBJ1-2, the V gene TRBV25-1, with a weak D call TRBD1 (6 bases). Trimming took 1 base from V and 0 from J, leaving 12 bases between them. The CDR3 loop spans 16 amino acids. The germline V gene encodes CDR1 MGHDK and CDR2 SYGVNS. CDR3 bases: TGTGCCAGCAGTGAATTTCGGGACACAACTAACTATGGCTACACCTTC. Translated: CASSEFRDTTNYGYTF.

This clone was observed a handful of times. CDR3 amino acids: CASASFDEQYF. The CDR3 region has the DNA TGTGCCAGCGCGTCATTCGACGAGCAGTACTTC. V gene TRBV6-6 combines with J gene TRBJ2-7, with D unclear. This CDR3 is 11 amino acids long. Germline V gives CDR1 MNHNY, CDR2 SVGAGI (reference sequence). V was pared by 8 bases and J by 5 bases, with 10 bases between.

V gene TRBV29-1 combines with J gene TRBJ1-1; 9 bases align to TRBD1. CDR3 size: 13 residues. V shed 2 bases and J 8 bases; nucleotides not matched to a gene: 6. Germline CDR1 is SQVTM and CDR2 is ANQGSEA. This CDR3 reads CSVEQDRGLEAFF. The DNA for the CDR3 is TGCAGCGTTGAACAGGACAGGGGCTTAGAAGCTTTCTTT.

This clone was seen a handful of times. J is TRBJ1-4 and V is TRBV5-1; D is unresolved. Germline CDR1 reads SGHRS; CDR2 reads YFSETQ. The length of the CDR3 is 14 residues. V lost 4 bases to trimming and J lost 4 bases, with 11 bases between them. The DNA of the CDR3 is TGCGCCAGCAGCCCGGGGAGGGTTAATGAAAAACTGTTTTTT. It specifies CASSPGRVNEKLFF.

This clone was detected only a few times. CDR3 DNA sequence: TGTGCCGGTGGGACAGGGAACACCGGGGAGCTGTTTTTT. It specifies CAGGTGNTGELFF. V gene TRBV19 combines with J gene TRBJ2-2, with 8 bases identical to TRBD1. This CDR3 has 13 residues. CDR1 LNHDA and CDR2 SQIVND come from the germline V gene (reference sequence). V trimming: 11 bases; J trimming: 1 base; junction bases outside the gene matches: 3.

V and J are TRBV6-1 and TRBJ1-4; D perhaps matches TRBD1 (5 bases). CDR1 is MNHNS and CDR2 is SASEGT in the germline V gene. V was clipped by 8 bases and J by 7 bases, with 11 bases between them. The CDR3 runs 12 residues. The CDR3 DNA sequence: TGTGCCAGCGGGCAGGGAAGTGAAAAACTGTTTTTT. Translation: CASGQGSEKLFF.

This clone has more than one count but fewer than ten. The junction shows a germline mismatch at one end, possibly a read error. V is TRBV30 and J is TRBJ1-1; D is ambiguous. Germline CDR1 is GTSNPN and CDR2 is SVGIG (reference sequence). The CDR3 sequence is 12 residues long. DNA of the CDR3: TGTGCCTGGAGTGTACTAGGAGGGTTCTTTTCCTTT. Its protein product is CAWSVLGGFFSF.

V gene TRBV4-2 combines with J gene TRBJ1-4, with 8 positions matching TRBD1. Germline CDR1 is LGHNA and CDR2 is YNFKEQ. The CDR3 is 17 residues long. The J segment lost 8 bases and the V segment lost 2 bases, leaving 13 bases of the junction unmatched. CDR3 sequence: CASSQQPPGGGGEKLFF. In nucleotides, the CDR3 is TGTGCCAGCAGCCAACAACCTCCAGGGGGCGGTGGAGAAAAACTGTTTTTT.

This sequence joins TRBV5-1 and TRBJ2-7; TRBD1 matches 8 bases. Per the germline V gene, CDR1 is SGHRS and CDR2 is YFSETQ. This CDR3 contains 16 residues. The trim removed 0 bases at V and 3 bases at J, leaving 8 bases unmatched. CDR3 residues: CASSLAGGASVYEQYF. CDR3 nucleotide sequence: TGCGCCAGCAGCTTGGCAGGGGGCGCGTCAGTCTACGAGCAGTACTTC.

This clone was found a few times. V usage is TRBV4-2 and J usage is TRBJ2-6; D remains ambiguous. CDR1 and CDR2 (germline): LGHNA, YNFKEQ. The germline V and J ends were trimmed by 1 base and 0 bases, with 10 bases remaining between them. The CDR3 spans 17 residues. CDR3 nucleotides: TGTGCCAGCAGCCAAGTAGCCCGATCCTCTGGGGCCAACGTCCTGACTTTC. Its translation: CASSQVARSSGANVLTF.

CDR3 amino acids: CAWSPHGIGNTEAFF. The CDR3 DNA sequence: TGTGCCTGGAGTCCTCACGGGATAGGGAATACTGAAGCTTTCTTT. The chain has TRBV30 and TRBJ1-1, with no clear D. The CDR3 consists of 15 residues. CDR1 is GTSNPN, CDR2 SVGIG, per germline (reference sequence). V shed 2 bases and J shed 5 bases, with 18 bases lying between them.

Only a few counts were recorded for this clone. The rearrangement uses TRBV6-5 and TRBJ1-2, with a weak D call TRBD1 (6 bases). Between the trimmed V and J ends, which lost 2 bases and 5 bases, there was a span of 15 bases. From germline, CDR1 is MNHEY and CDR2 SVGAGI. The CDR3 length is 15 residues. The CDR3, as DNA: TGTGCCAGCAGTTACGCGGGGGGCGCACGGTATGGCTACACCTTC. This translates into CASSYAGGARYGYTF.

This clone was seen only a few times. The chain uses TRBV19 and TRBJ2-1; D perhaps matches TRBD2 (5 bases). Germline assignment: CDR1 LNHDA and CDR2 SQIVND (reference sequence). Between the trimmed V and J ends, which lost 3 bases and 0 bases, there was a span of 9 bases. The CDR3 has 15 amino acids. CDR3 residues: CASSIGSVSYNEQFF. CDR3 nucleotides: TGTGCCAGTAGTATTGGGAGCGTCTCCTACAATGAGCAGTTCTTC.

The chain recombines TRBV6-5 with TRBJ2-5, with D tentatively TRBD1 (6 bases). CDR3 size: 15 residues. CDR1 and CDR2 (germline): MNHEY, SVGAGI. V lost 5 bases to trimming and J lost 1 base, with 14 bases between them. The CDR3 DNA reads TGTGCCAGCAGTCATTCTCAGGGGAGCCAAGAGACCCAGTACTTC. Protein: CASSHSQGSQETQYF.

This clone was found once. The rearrangement uses TRBV2 and TRBJ1-5, with unresolved D. The CDR3 covers 11 residues. The V end lost 3 bases, the J end lost 6 bases, and 3 bases lay between the germline ends. The germline V gene encodes CDR1 SNHLY and CDR2 FYNNEI. The CDR3 region has the DNA TGTGCCAGCAGTGACGGTCAGCCCCAGCATTTT. This encodes CASSDGQPQHF.

This chain uses TRBV1 with TRBJ2-5; the D call of TRBD2 is as the table states it, not checked on the DNA. TRBV1 is annotated as a pseudogene. The CDR3 is 18 residues long. CDR3 DNA sequence: TGCACCAGCAGCCAAGATGAACTAGCGGGAGGAAACCAAGAGACCCAGTACTTC. Its translation is CTSSQDELAGGNQETQYF.